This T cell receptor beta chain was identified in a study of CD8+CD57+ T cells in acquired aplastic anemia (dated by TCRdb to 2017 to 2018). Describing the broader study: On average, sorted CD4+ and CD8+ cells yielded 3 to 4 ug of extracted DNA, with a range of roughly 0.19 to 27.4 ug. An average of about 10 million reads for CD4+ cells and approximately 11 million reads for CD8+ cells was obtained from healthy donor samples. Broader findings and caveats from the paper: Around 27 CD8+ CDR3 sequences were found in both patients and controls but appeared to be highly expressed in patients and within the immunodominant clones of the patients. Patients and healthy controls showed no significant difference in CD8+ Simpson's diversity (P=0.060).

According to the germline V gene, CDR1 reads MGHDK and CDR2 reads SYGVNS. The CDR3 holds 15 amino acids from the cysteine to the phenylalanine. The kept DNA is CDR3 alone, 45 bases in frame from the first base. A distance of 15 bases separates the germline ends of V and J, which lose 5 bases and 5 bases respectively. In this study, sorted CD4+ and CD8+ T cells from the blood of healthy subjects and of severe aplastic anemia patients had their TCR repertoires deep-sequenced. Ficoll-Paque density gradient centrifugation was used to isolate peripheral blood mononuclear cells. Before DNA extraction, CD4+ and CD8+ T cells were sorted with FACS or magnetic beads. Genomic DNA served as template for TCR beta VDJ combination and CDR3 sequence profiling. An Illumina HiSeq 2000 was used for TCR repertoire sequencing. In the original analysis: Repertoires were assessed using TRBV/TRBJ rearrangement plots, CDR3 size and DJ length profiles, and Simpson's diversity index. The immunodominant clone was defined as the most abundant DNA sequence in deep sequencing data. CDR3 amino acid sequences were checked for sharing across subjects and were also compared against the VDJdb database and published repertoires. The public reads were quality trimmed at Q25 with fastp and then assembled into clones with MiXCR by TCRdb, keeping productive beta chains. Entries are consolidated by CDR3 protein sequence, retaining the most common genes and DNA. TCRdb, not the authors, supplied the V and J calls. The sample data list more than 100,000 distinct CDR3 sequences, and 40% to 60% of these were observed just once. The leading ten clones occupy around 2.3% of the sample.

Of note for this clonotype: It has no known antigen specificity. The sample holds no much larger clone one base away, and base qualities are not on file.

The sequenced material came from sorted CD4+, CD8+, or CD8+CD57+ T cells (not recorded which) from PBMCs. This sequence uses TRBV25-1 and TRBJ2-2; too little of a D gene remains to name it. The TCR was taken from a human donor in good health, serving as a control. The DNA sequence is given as TGTGCCAGCAGTCACAGTAACGAACGGACCGGGGAGCTGTTTTTT. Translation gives CASSHSNERTGELFF.